This T cell receptor beta chain was sequenced during a study of blood T cell repertoires in COVID-19. On the study more broadly: In each case, the material was cDNA or gDNA derived from T cells, B-cell-depleted T cells, or PBMCs.

Per germline, CDR1 LNHNV and CDR2 YYDKDF (reference sequence). After removal of 0 bases from V and 0 bases from J, the junction contained 11 bases not matched to a gene. This CDR3 spans 19 amino acids. Here immunoSEQ multiplex PCR was the method, and the copy in TCRdb shows in-frame clones only, minus some. The table has about 160,000 clones, around 82% seen once. The sample comprised peripheral blood. This sequence was found in a woman aged 40-49 years with COVID-19, enrolled during active disease. This chain connects TRBV15 to TRBJ2-1, with 7 bases that match TRBD2. The CDR3 protein is CATSRELAASGGSYNEQFF. DNA for the CDR3: TGTGCCACCAGCAGAGAACTCGCGGCTAGCGGCGGCTCCTACAATGAGCAGTTCTTC.